The subject of this entry is one T cell receptor (beta chain). The ends were cut back, 2 bases at V and 7 bases at J, with 12 bases in the middle. Germline V gene sequence: CDR1 SGHTS, CDR2 YDEGEE. The CDR3 consists of 13 residues. This sample is drawn from a study of cytomegalovirus exposure and HLA in healthy donors. 13 Jbeta primers and 60 Vbeta primers were used for the PCR. Method: immunoSEQ multiplex PCR; TCRdb's copy keeps in-frame clones and lacks some. The table has fewer than 200,000 clones, 70% to 90% seen once. V and J are TRBV5-8 and TRBJ1-2, with a possible D match to TRBD1 (5 bases). The receptor's source is a woman aged 25 to 39 in good health and CMV-seropositive. Sequencing input: PBMCs. DNA of the CDR3: TGTGCCAGCAGCTTACGGGCAGGGATTGGCTACACCTTC. It yields the protein CASSLRAGIGYTF.